These 4 T cell receptor beta chains came from one sample sequenced in a study of naive and memory T cell subsets. A UMI-containing oligonucleotide was joined by 3' ligation to the TCR cDNA template. Ligated cDNA underwent four rounds of PCR with nested alpha and beta constant region primers and SP2. TCRdb re-called the 5' RACE reads with MiXCR, one entry per CDR3 protein. The top ten clones hold almost 10% of a sample with tens of thousands of distinct CDR3 sequences, less than 10% of them seen once. These receptors all come from a female donor in good health.

This clonotype has just a few counts. The CDR3 protein is CSGTTGTSGVNEQFF. The CDR3 DNA is TGCAGCGGCACGACCGGGACTAGCGGGGTAAATGAGCAGTTCTTC. The chain combines TRBV29-1 with TRBJ2-1; 13 bases align to TRBD2. The V gene's germline CDR1 is SQVTM and CDR2 ANQGSEA. The V segment lost 7 bases and the J segment 7 bases; nucleotides outside the gene matches: 10. The length of the CDR3 is 15 residues.

The sample holds many counts of this clonotype. V usage is TRBV28 and J usage is TRBJ1-1; D uncertain. The germline V gene encodes CDR1 MDHEN and CDR2 SYDVKM. CDR3 length: 14 residues. The V end lost 5 bases, the J end lost 0 bases, and 10 bases lay between the germline ends. CDR3 amino acids: CASSPLPLNTEAFF. The DNA for the CDR3 is TGTGCCAGCAGTCCCTTGCCCCTGAACACTGAAGCTTTCTTT.

This clonotype was counted at least ten times. The chain joins TRBV5-6 to TRBJ1-5; no firm D call. CDR1 SGHDT and CDR2 YYEEEE come from the germline V gene. The CDR3 spans 12 residues. The V end lost 2 bases, the J end lost 4 bases, and 4 bases lay between the germline ends. For the CDR3, the DNA is TGTGCCAGCAGCTTTAGGAATCAGCCCCAGCATTTT. It specifies CASSFRNQPQHF. Supplemented by reference TRBV5-6 and TRBJ1-5, the full variable domain reads DAGVTQSPTHLIKTRGQQVTLRCSPKSGHDTVSWYQQALGQGPQFIFQYYEEEERQRGNFPDRFSGHQFPNYSSELNVNALLLGDSALYLCASSFRNQPQHFGDGTRLSIL.

This clonotype was detected ten times or more. CDR3 bases: TGTGCCAGCAGCTTAAAGCCCAGAACCTACGGGGAGCTGTTTTTT. Translated: CASSLKPRTYGELFF. This chain links TRBV7-9 with TRBJ2-2; D unclear. Per the germline V gene, CDR1 is SEHNR and CDR2 is FQNEAQ (reference sequence). The CDR3 contains 15 residues. The ends were cut back, 2 bases at V and 7 bases at J, with 14 bases in the middle.